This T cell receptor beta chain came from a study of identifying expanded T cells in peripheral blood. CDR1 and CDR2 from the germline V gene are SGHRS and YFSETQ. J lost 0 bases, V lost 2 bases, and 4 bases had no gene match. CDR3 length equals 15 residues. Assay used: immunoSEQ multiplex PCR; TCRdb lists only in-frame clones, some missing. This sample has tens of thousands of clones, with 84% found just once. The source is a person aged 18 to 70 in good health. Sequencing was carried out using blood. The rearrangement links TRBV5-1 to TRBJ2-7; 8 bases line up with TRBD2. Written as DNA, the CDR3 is TGCGCCAGCAGCTTTAGCGGGGACCACTCCTACGAGCAGTACTTC. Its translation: CASSFSGDHSYEQYF.